This paragraph reports one TCR beta chain. Its specificity is unknown. In germline, CDR1 is KGHSH, CDR2 LQKENI. This CDR3 has 15 residues. Trimming took off 2 bases at V and 4 bases at J, with 14 bases between the two ends. The data belong to a study of T cell responses to AZD1222 COVID-19 vaccine. Study-wide findings and caveats: Dominant at 160-218 and 743-854, vaccine-associated CD4 TCRs also spanned spike. Clonal diversity was possibly underestimated; the donors were predominantly white British and more often female.

Sequenced by immunoSEQ multiplex PCR; TCRdb stores in-frame clones only, minus some. The sample has roughly 70,000 clones, roughly 85% seen once. This TCR came from an adult who received the AZD1222 COVID-19 vaccine. The rearrangement uses TRBV18 and TRBJ1-1; tentatively, D is TRBD1 (6 bases). The sequences come from peripheral blood, collected 28 days after the second AZD1222 dose. The CDR3 spells CASSPVRGVSTEAFF. The CDR3 DNA reads TGTGCCAGCTCACCAGTGAGGGGGGTGAGCACTGAAGCTTTCTTT.